The subject of this entry is one T cell receptor (beta chain). Genomic DNA of each subset was evenly split across several immunoSEQ plates. Data came from immunoSEQ multiplex PCR; TCRdb stores just in-frame clones and leaves some out. The table includes some 2.4 million clones, 80% to 95% detected once. The data were obtained in a study of shared clonotypes between healthy human individuals. Study as a whole: CD4 naive and memory got three plates each, CD8 naive two, CD8 memory one.

This CDR3 region has 17 residues. Germline V gene sequence: CDR1 MDHEN, CDR2 SYDVKM. Trimming cost V 6 bases and J 3 bases, with 20 bases left between them. The V and J genes are TRBV28 and TRBJ2-2; unclear D gene. The sequenced sample was naive CD4+ T cells from PBMCs. Subset described: CD45RA+ positively selected. The TCR sequence derives from a young man in good health. Some clones in this sample may be carry-over from other donors' samples. The CDR3: CASSGFGPGLYTGELFF. CDR3 in DNA: TGTGCCAGCAGCGGGTTCGGGCCCGGGTTATACACCGGGGAGCTGTTTTTT. Full variable domain (rest looked up from reference TRBV28 and TRBJ2-2): DVKVTQSSRYLVKRTGEKVFLECVQDMDHENMFWYRQDPGLGLRLIYFSYDVKMKEKGDIPEGYSVSREKKERFSLILESASTNQTSMYLCASSGFGPGLYTGELFFGEGSRLTVL.